The 5 T cell receptor beta chains below all came from one sample that was sequenced in a study of OX40 agonist ivuxolimab in advanced cancers. Method: immunoSEQ multiplex PCR; TCRdb's copy keeps in-frame clones and lacks some. The sample gives roughly 49,000 clones, 80% to 90% of which show up once; 1.5% to 2% is in the top ten. Sequences were derived from CD4+ or CD8+ T cells sorted from blood, sampled in a trial of the OX40 agonist ivuxolimab. The receptor source for this set is an adult with an advanced solid tumor such as melanoma, head and neck, liver or kidney cancer.

This sequence joins TRBV5-4 and TRBJ2-1; TRBD1 is a possible D gene (5 bases). Germline V gene lookup returns CDR1 SGHNT and CDR2 YYREEE (reference sequence). The CDR3 spans 15 residues. Trimming stripped 1 base from V and 4 bases from J, with 12 bases between. The CDR3 nucleotides read TGTGCCAGCAGCTTGCAGGGTTTTGGATACAATGAGCAGTTCTTC. Its translation: CASSLQGFGYNEQFF. The variable domain in full, with the rest retrieved from reference TRBV5-4 and TRBJ2-1, is ETGVTQSPTHLIKTRGQQVTLRCSSQSGHNTVSWYQQALGQGPQFIFQYYREEENGRGNFPPRFSGLQFPNYSSELNVNALELDDSALYLCASSLQGFGYNEQFFGPGTRLTVL.

The CDR3 spells CASSQDPGAGGRYTF. In DNA, the CDR3 is TGCGCCAGCAGCCAAGATCCGGGAGCAGGAGGGCGCTACACCTTC. The chain carries TRBV4-1 and TRBJ1-2, with D unresolved. Germline CDR1 reads MGHRA; CDR2 reads YSYEKL. The length of the CDR3 is 15 residues. The V end was cut by 0 bases, the J end by 9 bases, with 17 bases between.

This chain uses TRBV10-3 with TRBJ2-6; 8 bases agree with TRBD1. The ends lost 7 bases at V and 0 bases at J; junction bases unmatched: 14. CDR1 ENHRY and CDR2 SYGVKD come from the germline V gene. This CDR3 comprises 19 residues. This CDR3 is CAINEKDRVDSSGANVLTF. Written as DNA, the CDR3 is TGTGCCATCAATGAAAAGGACAGGGTCGACAGCTCTGGGGCCAACGTCCTGACTTTC.

This clone was found once. The chain combines TRBV15 with TRBJ1-5, with D uncertain. Trimming took 0 bases from V and 6 from J, leaving 9 bases between them. This CDR3 comprises 14 residues. The V gene's germline CDR1 is LNHNV and CDR2 YYDKDF (reference sequence). The CDR3 bases are TGTGCCACCAGCAGAGATATGAGCGGTCAGCCCCAGCATTTT. Translated: CATSRDMSGQPQHF.

The chain combines TRBV11-2 with TRBJ1-2; D gene unclear. CDR1 and CDR2 (germline): SGHAT, FQNNGV. This CDR3 spans 12 amino acids. The V and J ends lost 0 bases and 2 bases respectively, with 1 base between them. CDR3 residues: CASSLDNYGYTF. For the CDR3, the DNA is TGTGCCAGCAGCTTAGACAACTATGGCTACACCTTC. The full variable domain, rest sourced from reference TRBV11-2 and TRBJ1-2, is EAGVAQSPRYKIIEKRQSVAFWCNPISGHATLYWYQQILGQGPKLLIQFQNNGVVDDSQLPKDRFSAERLKGVDSTLKIQPAKLEDSAVYLCASSLDNYGYTFGSGTRLTVV.